Presented here are 26 T cell receptor beta chains from one specimen sequenced in a study of T cell responses to AZD1222 COVID-19 vaccine. Assay: immunoSEQ multiplex PCR; the TCRdb copy retains only in-frame clones and omits some. The table records 110,000 to 150,000 clones, roughly 91% of them present only once. Sequencing used peripheral blood, obtained on day 0 of AZD1222 vaccination. These receptors were taken from an adult in good health.

The CDR3 protein is CATRKWGDAEAFF. The CDR3 coding sequence is TGTGCCACCCGAAAATGGGGGGATGCTGAAGCTTTCTTT. The rearrangement uses TRBV27 and TRBJ1-1; tentative D call: TRBD1 (5 bases). V dropped 10 bases and J dropped 6 bases, with 18 bases sitting between them. This CDR3 contains 13 residues. CDR1 is MNHEY, CDR2 SMNVEV, per germline (reference sequence).

CDR3 protein: CASSGTGTNEKLFF. Written as DNA, the CDR3 is TGTGCCAGCAGCGGAACTGGCACTAATGAAAAACTGTTTTTT. The chain links TRBV7-9 to TRBJ1-4; D is unresolved. The CDR3 has 14 amino acids. Germline CDR1 reads SEHNR; CDR2 reads FQNEAQ (reference sequence). V lost 5 bases and J lost 2, with 9 bases in between.

The V and J genes are TRBV12-3 or TRBV12-4 and TRBJ2-5, with 8 bases identical to TRBD1. V lost 7 bases and J lost 1; bases outside the gene matches: 2. This CDR3 is 13 amino acids long. CDR3 sequence reads: CASTQGAQETQYF. CDR3 nucleotide sequence: TGTGCCAGCACCCAGGGGGCCCAAGAGACCCAGTACTTC.

V usage is TRBV10-3 and J usage is TRBJ1-1; D is perhaps TRBD1 (6 bases). Germline CDR1 is ENHRY and CDR2 is SYGVKD. The CDR3 has 13 residues. Trimming removed 10 bases from V and 2 bases from J, with 14 bases in between. In DNA, the CDR3 is TGTGCCACACAGGGACGGATAAACACTGAAGCTTTCTTT. It yields the protein CATQGRINTEAFF.

The gene calls are TRBV2 and TRBJ1-3, with no clear D. Trimming cost V 7 bases and J 2 bases, with 12 bases left between them. This CDR3 comprises 14 residues. Germline V CDR1 and CDR2: SNHLY, FYNNEI. CDR3 DNA sequence: TGTGCCAGCAAAACTGACGGAGCTGGAAACACCATATATTTT. Translating it yields CASKTDGAGNTIYF.

The chain employs TRBV27 and TRBJ2-2; TRBD1 agrees at 7 bases. Germline V gives CDR1 MNHEY, CDR2 SMNVEV (reference sequence). V was clipped by 2 bases and J by 6 bases; unmatched bases: 9. The CDR3 contains 16 residues. The CDR3 DNA follows: TGTGCCAGCAGTTTAGAGGGGGCCCTAATAGCCGGGGAGCTGTTTTTT. Translation: CASSLEGALIAGELFF.

J is TRBJ2-2 and V is TRBV19; D not certain. The V and J ends lost 0 bases and 6 bases respectively, with 14 bases between them. Germline values: CDR1 LNHDA, CDR2 SQIVND (reference sequence). The CDR3 contains 16 residues. CDR3 in amino acids: CASSIDRPKDAGELFF. CDR3 DNA sequence: TGTGCCAGTAGTATAGACAGGCCAAAAGATGCCGGGGAGCTGTTTTTT.

V and J are TRBV9 and TRBJ2-1; D is tentatively TRBD1 or TRBD2 (5 bases each). V was clipped by 3 bases and J by 7 bases, with 14 bases between them. Germline V lookup: CDR1 SGDLS, CDR2 YYNGEE. The CDR3 covers 14 residues. CDR3 in amino acids: CASSAGAASNEQFF. The CDR3, as DNA: TGTGCCAGCAGCGCCGGGGCGGCTTCGAATGAGCAGTTCTTC.

The rearrangement joins TRBV6-5 to TRBJ1-1, with D perhaps TRBD1 (6 bases). V was shortened by 0 bases and J by 3 bases, with 14 bases between the two germline ends. This CDR3 contains 16 residues. CDR1 and CDR2 from the germline V gene are MNHEY and SVGAGI. The CDR3 nucleotides read TGTGCCAGCAGTTACTCGTTCCCGACAGGAGACACTGAAGCTTTCTTT. This translates into CASSYSFPTGDTEAFF.

This chain connects TRBV11-2 to TRBJ1-4, with 7 positions matching TRBD1. Germline trimming cut 5 bases from V and 7 bases from J; bases unmatched to any gene: 7. Germline V gene lookup returns CDR1 SGHAT and CDR2 FQNNGV. CDR3 length equals 14 residues. CDR3 DNA sequence: TGTGCCAGCAGCCCGACAGGGCTCCTTGAAAAACTGTTTTTT. This codes for CASSPTGLLEKLFF.

As concerns this clone: Germline and junction disagree at one end, which may indicate a read error. The gene calls are TRBV12-3 or TRBV12-4 and TRBJ1-5, with D perhaps matching TRBD1 (5 bases). The CDR3 runs 13 residues. Written as DNA, the CDR3 is TGTGCCACCAGTGGGGGTAGCAATCAGCCCCAGCATTTT. Translation gives CATSGGSNQPQHF.

The gene calls are TRBV4-3 and TRBJ1-1; D remains ambiguous. In germline, CDR1 is LGHNA, CDR2 YSLEER. The ends were cut back, 4 bases at V and 3 bases at J, with 15 bases in the middle. This CDR3 is 15 amino acids long. This CDR3 is CASSLTSSWDTEAFF. CDR3 sequence (DNA): TGCGCCAGCAGCCTTACTAGTTCCTGGGACACTGAAGCTTTCTTT.

The V and J genes are TRBV3-1 (or the pseudogene TRBV3-2) and TRBJ1-2, with D possibly TRBD1 on 6 matching bases. Germline V gives CDR1 LGHDT, CDR2 YNNKEL (reference sequence). There are 13 residues in the CDR3. Trimming took off 4 bases at V and 0 bases at J, with 6 bases between the two ends. Here the CDR3 reads CASSRDTNYGYTF. CDR3 in DNA: TGTGCCAGCAGCCGGGACACTAACTATGGCTACACCTTC.

V usage is TRBV11-1 and J usage is TRBJ2-4, with 11 bases lining up with TRBD1. The junction had 0 bases not matched to a gene; V was cut back by 3 bases and J by 8 bases. The CDR3 is 13 amino acids. The germline CDR1 and CDR2 sequences are SGHAT and FQDESV (reference sequence). Here the CDR3 DNA reads TGTGCCAGCAGCTTGGGACAGGGGGACATTCAGTACTTC. Amino acids: CASSLGQGDIQYF.

The V and J genes are TRBV4-1 and TRBJ1-2; D unresolved. V was clipped by 4 bases and J by 7 bases, with 25 bases between them. In germline, CDR1 is MGHRA, CDR2 YSYEKL. The CDR3 is made up of 17 amino acids. Here the CDR3 DNA reads TGCGCCAGCAGCCTAGTCCTATCGGGCGGATTAAAGTTTGGCTACACCTTC. Translated: CASSLVLSGGLKFGYTF.

The chain has TRBV4-1 and TRBJ1-2; no clear D gene. The germline V and J ends were trimmed by 6 bases and 1 base, with 9 bases remaining between them. There are 13 residues in the CDR3. In germline, CDR1 is MGHRA, CDR2 YSYEKL. This chain's CDR3 is CASRPTSNYGYTF. The CDR3 DNA follows: TGCGCCAGCAGGCCAACTAGTAACTATGGCTACACCTTC.

Regarding this clone: One end of the junction fails to match germline, which may point to a read error. The V and J genes are TRBV7-7 and TRBJ2-3; possible D gene TRBD1, 5 bases. This CDR3 has 15 residues. The germline gives CDR1 SSHAT, CDR2 FNYEAQ (reference sequence). CDR3: CASSPADTPTDTQYF. In DNA form, the CDR3 reads TGTGCTAGCAGCCCCGCGGACACCCCCACAGATACGCAGTATTTT.

The chain couples TRBV3-1 (or the pseudogene TRBV3-2) to TRBJ2-3, with 16 bases identical to TRBD2. Germline V CDR1 and CDR2: LGHDT, YNNKEL (reference sequence). J gave up 1 base and V 3 bases, and 7 bases lay outside the gene matches. The CDR3 is 19 residues long. The chain's CDR3 is CASSQGLAGGLLGTDTQYF. The CDR3 DNA reads TGTGCCAGCAGCCAGGGACTAGCGGGGGGGCTTCTTGGCACAGATACGCAGTATTTT.

The count of this clone is one. The chain is built from TRBV7-9 and TRBJ1-1; possibly TRBD1 for D (6 bases). The CDR3 contains 17 residues. CDR1 and CDR2 from the germline V gene are SEHNR and FQNEAQ (reference sequence). The V end lost 5 bases, the J end lost 4 bases, and 23 bases lay between the germline ends. DNA of the CDR3: TGTGCCAGCAGCCCCATCAACAGGGTAACCCATGGCACTGAAGCTTTCTTT. The encoded protein is CASSPINRVTHGTEAFF.

The chain has TRBV20-1 and TRBJ1-2; D perhaps matches TRBD1 (5 bases). V dropped 3 bases and J dropped 9 bases, with 20 bases sitting between them. CDR1 and CDR2 (germline): DFQATT, SNEGSKA (reference sequence). This CDR3 is 14 amino acids long. The CDR3 DNA reads as TGCAGTGCTAGTGTTGGCAGGGAGATAGGGAGCTACACCTTC. Translated, it gives CSASVGREIGSYTF.

CDR3 in amino acids: CASSLGELNTEAFF. The CDR3 nucleotides read TGCGCCAGCAGCTTGGGGGAGTTAAACACTGAAGCTTTCTTT. The chain employs TRBV5-1 and TRBJ1-1; D not resolved. Germline V gene sequence: CDR1 SGHRS, CDR2 YFSETQ. This CDR3 contains 14 residues. The germline V and J ends were trimmed by 0 bases and 2 bases, with 8 bases remaining between them.

The rearrangement joins TRBV18 to TRBJ1-2; 9 bases are shared with TRBD1. J lost 6 bases, V lost 8 bases, and 22 bases had no gene match. The CDR3 extends over 18 amino acids. Looked up from germline, CDR1 is KGHSH and CDR2 is LQKENI. The DNA of the CDR3 is TGTGCCAGCACTTGGACAGGGGCTGACGCATACCAGGGGAATGGCTACACCTTC. It yields the protein CASTWTGADAYQGNGYTF.

J is TRBJ2-2 and V is TRBV5-1, with 9 nucleotides matching TRBD1. From germline, CDR1 is SGHRS and CDR2 YFSETQ. With 3 bases clipped from V and 6 bases from J, the junction kept 12 bases outside the gene matches. This CDR3 has 17 amino acids. The CDR3 coding sequence is TGCGCCAGCAGCTCCAACCTACAGGGGGCTTTGGCCGGGGAGCTGTTTTTT. It is translated as CASSSNLQGALAGELFF.

This chain joins TRBV28 and TRBJ1-5; D is ambiguous. The CDR3 length is 13 residues. The germline V gene encodes CDR1 MDHEN and CDR2 SYDVKM. V was cut by 3 bases and J by 7 bases, with 10 bases left in between. This chain's CDR3 is CASSFPTGQPQHF. The DNA of the CDR3 is TGTGCCAGCAGTTTCCCGACGGGCCAGCCCCAGCATTTT.

The chain couples TRBV2 to TRBJ1-1; D gene uncertain. The CDR3 length is 13 residues. V was trimmed by 5 bases and J by 1 base, leaving 8 bases between them. Germline V gene sequence: CDR1 SNHLY, CDR2 FYNNEI. In nucleotides, the CDR3 is TGTGCCAGCAGTATACAGCGGAACACTGAAGCTTTCTTT. Protein sequence: CASSIQRNTEAFF.

In this sample, this clone turned up once. The CDR3 is CASRAGGGQPQHF. CDR3 in DNA: TGTGCCAGCAGGGCGGGGGGCGGTCAGCCCCAGCATTTT. This chain joins TRBV27 and TRBJ1-5; perhaps TRBD1 as D (6 bases). Per germline, CDR1 MNHEY and CDR2 SMNVEV (reference sequence). This CDR3 spans 13 amino acids. Trimming took 6 bases from V and 6 from J, leaving 12 bases between them.